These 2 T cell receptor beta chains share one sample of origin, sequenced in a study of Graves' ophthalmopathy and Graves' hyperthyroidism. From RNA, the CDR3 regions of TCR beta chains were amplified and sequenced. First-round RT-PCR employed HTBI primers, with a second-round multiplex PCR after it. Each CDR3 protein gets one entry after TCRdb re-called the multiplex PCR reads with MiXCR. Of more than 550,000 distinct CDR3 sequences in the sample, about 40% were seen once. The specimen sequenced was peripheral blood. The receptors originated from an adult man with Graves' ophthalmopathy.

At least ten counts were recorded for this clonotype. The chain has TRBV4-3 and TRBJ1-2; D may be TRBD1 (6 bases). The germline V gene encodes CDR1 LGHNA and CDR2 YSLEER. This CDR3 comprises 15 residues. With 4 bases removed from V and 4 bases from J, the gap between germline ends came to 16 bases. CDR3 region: CASSPTRGQGYGYTF. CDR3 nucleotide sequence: TGCGCCAGCAGCCCCACTCGGGGGCAGGGCTATGGCTACACCTTC.

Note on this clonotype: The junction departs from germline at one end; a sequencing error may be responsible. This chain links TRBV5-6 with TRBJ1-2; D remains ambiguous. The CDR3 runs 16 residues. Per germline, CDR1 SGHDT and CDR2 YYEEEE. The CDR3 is CASSLGLQEANYDYTF. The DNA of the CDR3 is TGTGCCAGCAGCTTGGGGCTGCAGGAGGCTAACTATGACTACACCTTC. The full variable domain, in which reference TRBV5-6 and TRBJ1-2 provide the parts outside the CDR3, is DAGVTQSPTHLIKTRGQQVTLRCSPKSGHDTVSWYQQALGQGPQFIFQYYEEEERQRGNFPDRFSGHQFPNYSSELNVNALLLGDSALYLCASSLGLQEANYDYTFGSGTRLTVV.